This TCR beta chain was observed in a study of early T cells in non-severe SARS-CoV-2 infection. Turning to the study itself: Bulk RNA taken from unsorted whole blood was sequenced, leaving chains unpaired. Study results and caveats: Private and CD4 specificities were missed by VDJdb matching, which favored anti-spike CD8 responses.

This clonotype was recorded at least ten times. Its antigen is not known. Unique molecular identifiers were added to individual cDNA molecules. Using its own MiXCR run on the 5' RACE reads, TCRdb lists one record per CDR3 protein. This table has tens of thousands of distinct CDR3 sequences, roughly 6.1% appearing once. The V gene's germline CDR1 is SGHNT and CDR2 YENEEA. The trim removed 3 bases at V and 2 bases at J, leaving 1 base unmatched. The CDR3 contains 15 residues. The gene calls are TRBV11-3 and TRBJ2-1; 10 bases agree with TRBD1. The specimen was whole blood. The TCR originated in an adult who was a healthcare worker with PCR-confirmed SARS-CoV-2 infection or an uninfected control (not recorded which). DNA for the CDR3: TGTGCCAGCAGCTTTGACAGGGGGCCCTACAATGAGCAGTTCTTC. Translated: CASSFDRGPYNEQFF.